This is a list of T cell receptor beta chains from one sample in a study of human T cells and chemical hapten exposure. One entry per CDR3 protein, called by TCRdb with MiXCR from the RACE reads. Altogether 100,000 or so distinct CDR3 sequences are present, around 34% being singletons, with the ten largest covering around 2.8%. Here the sequenced sample was whole blood, taken in connection with sensitization to the hapten diphenylcyclopropenone (DPC). These receptors were taken from a man between 35 and 55 years old with alopecia areata. Some clones in this sample may be carry-over from other donors' samples. Both conserved end residues are part of each CDR3. Fields, in order: V gene, clone size, D gene, J gene, CDR3 protein, CDR3 DNA. The D gene is left open where the match is weak. The listing skips clone size in some rows; elsewhere it reads once, few, many or a size class.

TRBV18	-	-	TRBJ1-6	CASSPTGSSSYNSPLHF	TGTGCCAGCTCACCTACTGGCTCCAGCTCCTATAATTCACCCCTCCACTTT
TRBV10-3	few	-	TRBJ2-7	CAISDISYEQYF	TGTGCCATCAGTGACATCTCCTACGAGCAGTACTTC
TRBV5-1	many	-	TRBJ1-5	CASSLFERTDSNQPQHF	TGCGCCAGCAGCTTGTTCGAGAGGACGGATAGCAATCAGCCCCAGCATTTT
TRBV6-2/TRBV6-3	few	TRBD1	TRBJ2-3	CASSFRQGTDTQYF	TGTGCCAGCAGTTTTCGACAGGGGACAGATACGCAGTATTTT
TRBV5-1	few	-	TRBJ2-3	CASSLLKTQEDTQYF	TGCGCCAGCAGCCTACTAAAAACACAGGAAGATACGCAGTATTTT
TRBV7-2	-	TRBD2	TRBJ2-3	CASSPEELAAADTQYF	TGTGCCAGCAGCCCCGAGGAGCTAGCGGCCGCAGATACGCAGTATTTT
TRBV29-1	few	TRBD1	TRBJ2-2	CSVPTGGTGELFF	TGCAGCGTCCCAACAGGGGGCACCGGGGAGCTGTTTTTT
TRBV7-9	-	-	TRBJ1-1	CASSIDRNTEALF	TGTGCCAGCAGCATAGACAGGAACACTGAAGCTCTCTTT
TRBV10-3	few	TRBD1	TRBJ2-3	CAISGGQSKQADTQYF	TGTGCCATCAGTGGGGGACAGTCCAAGCAGGCAGATACGCAGTATTTT
TRBV7-3	-	TRBD2	TRBJ2-5	CASSLASGSVETQYF	TGTGCCAGCAGCTTGGCTAGCGGGAGCGTAGAGACCCAGTACTTC
TRBV20-1	-	-	TRBJ2-1	CSAHGEAVPYNEQFF	TGCAGTGCTCATGGGGAAGCAGTCCCTTACAATGAGCAGTTCTTC
TRBV10-3	-	-	TRBJ2-7	CAKPSSEQRHIDWYEQYF	TGTGCCAAACCCTCCTCCGAACAGCGGCATATTGACTGGTACGAGCAGTACTTC